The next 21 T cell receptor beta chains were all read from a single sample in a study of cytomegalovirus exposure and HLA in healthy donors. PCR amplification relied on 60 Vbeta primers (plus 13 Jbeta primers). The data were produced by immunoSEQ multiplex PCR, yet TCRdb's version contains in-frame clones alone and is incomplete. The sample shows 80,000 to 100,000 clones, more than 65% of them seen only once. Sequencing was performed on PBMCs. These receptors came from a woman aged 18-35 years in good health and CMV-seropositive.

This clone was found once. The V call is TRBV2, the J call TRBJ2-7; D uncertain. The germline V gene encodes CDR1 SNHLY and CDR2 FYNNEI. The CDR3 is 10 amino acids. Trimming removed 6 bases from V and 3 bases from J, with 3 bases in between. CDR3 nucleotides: TGTGCCAGCAGCATCTACGAGCAGTACTTC. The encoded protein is CASSIYEQYF.

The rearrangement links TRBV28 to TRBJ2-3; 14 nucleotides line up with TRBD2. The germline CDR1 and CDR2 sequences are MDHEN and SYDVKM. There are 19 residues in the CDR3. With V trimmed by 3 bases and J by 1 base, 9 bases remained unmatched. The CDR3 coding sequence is TGTGCCAGCAGTTTGCCGGGACTAGCGGGAGCAGAGGGCACAGATACGCAGTATTTT. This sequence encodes CASSLPGLAGAEGTDTQYF. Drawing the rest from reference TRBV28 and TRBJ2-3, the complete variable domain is DVKVTQSSRYLVKRTGEKVFLECVQDMDHENMFWYRQDPGLGLRLIYFSYDVKMKEKGDIPEGYSVSREKKERFSLILESASTNQTSMYLCASSLPGLAGAEGTDTQYFGPGTRLTVL.

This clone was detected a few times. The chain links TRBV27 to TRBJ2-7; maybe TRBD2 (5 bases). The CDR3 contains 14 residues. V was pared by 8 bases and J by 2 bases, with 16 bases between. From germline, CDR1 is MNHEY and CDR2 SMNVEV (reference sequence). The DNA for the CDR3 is TGTGCCAGCCGAACACGGACTGAACCCTACGAGCAGTACTTC. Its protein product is CASRTRTEPYEQYF.

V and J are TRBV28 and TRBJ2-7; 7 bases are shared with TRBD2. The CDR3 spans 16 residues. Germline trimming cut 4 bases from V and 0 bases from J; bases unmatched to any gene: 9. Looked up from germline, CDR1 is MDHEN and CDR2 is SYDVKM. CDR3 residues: CASSWRAGRSSYEQYF. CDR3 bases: TGTGCCAGCAGTTGGAGAGCGGGGAGGAGCTCCTACGAGCAGTACTTC.

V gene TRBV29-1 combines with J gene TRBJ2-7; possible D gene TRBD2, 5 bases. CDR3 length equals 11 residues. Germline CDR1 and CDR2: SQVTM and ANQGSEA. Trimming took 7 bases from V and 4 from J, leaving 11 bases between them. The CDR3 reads CSAEGGYEQYF. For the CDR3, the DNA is TGCAGCGCCGAGGGTGGTTACGAGCAGTACTTC.

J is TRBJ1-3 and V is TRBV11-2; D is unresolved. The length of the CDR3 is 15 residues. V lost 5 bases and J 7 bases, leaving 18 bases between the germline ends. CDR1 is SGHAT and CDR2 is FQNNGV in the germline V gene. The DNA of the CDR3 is TGTGCCAGCAGCACGCCGGCCGAGGTTTGGAACACCATATATTTT. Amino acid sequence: CASSTPAEVWNTIYF.

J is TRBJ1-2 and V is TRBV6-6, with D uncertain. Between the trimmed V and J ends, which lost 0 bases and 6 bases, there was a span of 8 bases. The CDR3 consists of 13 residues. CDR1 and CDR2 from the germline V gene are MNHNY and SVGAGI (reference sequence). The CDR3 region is CASSYSSGNGYTF. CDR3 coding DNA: TGTGCCAGCAGTTACTCGTCGGGAAATGGCTACACCTTC.

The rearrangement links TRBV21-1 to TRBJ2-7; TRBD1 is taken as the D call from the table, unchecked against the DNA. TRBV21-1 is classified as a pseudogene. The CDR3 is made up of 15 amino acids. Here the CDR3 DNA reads TGTGCCAGCAGCAAAGGTGGGCAGGGTTTCTACGAGCAGTACTTC. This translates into CASSKGGQGFYEQYF.

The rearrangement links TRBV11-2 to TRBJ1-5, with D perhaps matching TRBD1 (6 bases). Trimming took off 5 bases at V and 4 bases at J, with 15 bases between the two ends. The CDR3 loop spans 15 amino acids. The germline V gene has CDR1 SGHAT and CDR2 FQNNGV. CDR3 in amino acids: CASSAGAGRNQPQHF. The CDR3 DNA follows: TGTGCCAGCAGCGCGGGGGCGGGGAGAAATCAGCCCCAGCATTTT.

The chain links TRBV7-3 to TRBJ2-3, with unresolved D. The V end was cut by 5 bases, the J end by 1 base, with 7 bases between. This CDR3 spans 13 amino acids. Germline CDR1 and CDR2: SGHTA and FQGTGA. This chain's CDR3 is CASSPSRTDTQYF. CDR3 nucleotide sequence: TGTGCCAGCAGCCCCAGTCGCACAGATACGCAGTATTTT.

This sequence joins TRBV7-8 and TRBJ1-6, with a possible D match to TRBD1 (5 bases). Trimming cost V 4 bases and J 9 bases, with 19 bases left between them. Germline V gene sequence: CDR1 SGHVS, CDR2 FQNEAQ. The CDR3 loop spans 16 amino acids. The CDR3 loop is CASSSPRPGTGSPLHF. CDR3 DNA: TGTGCCAGCAGCTCCCCAAGGCCTGGGACTGGTTCACCCCTCCACTTT.

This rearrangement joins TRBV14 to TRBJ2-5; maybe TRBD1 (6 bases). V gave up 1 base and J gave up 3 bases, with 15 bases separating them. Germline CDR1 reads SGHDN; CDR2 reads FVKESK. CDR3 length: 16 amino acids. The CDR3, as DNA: TGTGCCAGCAGCCAAGCCCCAGGGGAGTGGGAAGAGACCCAGTACTTC. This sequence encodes CASSQAPGEWEETQYF.

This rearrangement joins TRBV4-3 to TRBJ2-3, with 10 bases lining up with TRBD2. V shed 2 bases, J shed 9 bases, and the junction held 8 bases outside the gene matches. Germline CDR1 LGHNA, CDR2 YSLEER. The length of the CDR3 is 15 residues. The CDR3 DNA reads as TGCGCCAGCAGCCAACTTACTTCTAGCGGGAGCACGCAGTATTTT. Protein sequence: CASSQLTSSGSTQYF.

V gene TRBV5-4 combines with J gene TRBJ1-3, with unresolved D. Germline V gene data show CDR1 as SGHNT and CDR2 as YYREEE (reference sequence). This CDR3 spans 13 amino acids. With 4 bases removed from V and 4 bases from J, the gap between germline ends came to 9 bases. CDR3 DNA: TGTGCCAGCAGCATCACTACAGGAAACACCATATATTTT. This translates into CASSITTGNTIYF.

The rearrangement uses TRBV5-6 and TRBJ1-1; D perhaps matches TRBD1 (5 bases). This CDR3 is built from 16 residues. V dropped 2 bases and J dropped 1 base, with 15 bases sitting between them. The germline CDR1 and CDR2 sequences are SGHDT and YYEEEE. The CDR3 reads CASSFPTEIPNTEAFF. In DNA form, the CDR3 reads TGTGCCAGCAGCTTCCCGACAGAGATACCGAACACTGAAGCTTTCTTT. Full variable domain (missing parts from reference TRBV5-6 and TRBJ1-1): DAGVTQSPTHLIKTRGQQVTLRCSPKSGHDTVSWYQQALGQGPQFIFQYYEEEERQRGNFPDRFSGHQFPNYSSELNVNALLLGDSALYLCASSFPTEIPNTEAFFGQGTRLTVV.

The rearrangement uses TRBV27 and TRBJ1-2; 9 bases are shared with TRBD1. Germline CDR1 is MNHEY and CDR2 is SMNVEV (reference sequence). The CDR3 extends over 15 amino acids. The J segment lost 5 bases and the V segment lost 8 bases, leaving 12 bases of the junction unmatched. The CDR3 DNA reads TGTGCCAGCTACCCCCTTACAGGGGGCGGGTATGGCTACACCTTC. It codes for CASYPLTGGGYGYTF.

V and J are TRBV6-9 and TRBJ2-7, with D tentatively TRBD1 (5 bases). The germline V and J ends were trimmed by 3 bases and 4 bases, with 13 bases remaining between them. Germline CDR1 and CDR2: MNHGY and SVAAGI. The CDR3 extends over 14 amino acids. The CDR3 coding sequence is TGTGCCAGCAGTTACCTCAGGGAAAAGTACGAGCAGTACTTC. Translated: CASSYLREKYEQYF.

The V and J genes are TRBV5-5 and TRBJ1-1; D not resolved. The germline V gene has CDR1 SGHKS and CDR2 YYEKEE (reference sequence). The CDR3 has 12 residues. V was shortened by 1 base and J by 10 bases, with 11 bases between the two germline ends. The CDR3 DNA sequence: TGTGCCAGCAGCTTGTCGGCAGGTCGAGCTTTCTTT. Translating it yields CASSLSAGRAFF.

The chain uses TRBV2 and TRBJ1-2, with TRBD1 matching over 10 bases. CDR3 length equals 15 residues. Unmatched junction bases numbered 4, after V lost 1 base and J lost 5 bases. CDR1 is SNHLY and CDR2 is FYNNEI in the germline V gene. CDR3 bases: TGTGCCAGCAGTGAAGAGACAGGGGGCCCTTATGGCTACACCTTC. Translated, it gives CASSEETGGPYGYTF.

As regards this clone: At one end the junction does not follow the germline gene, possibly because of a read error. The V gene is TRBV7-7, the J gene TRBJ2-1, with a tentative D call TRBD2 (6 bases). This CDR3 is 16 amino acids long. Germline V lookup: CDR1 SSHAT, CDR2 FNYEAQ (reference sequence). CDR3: CASSSGGLVAYNEQFF. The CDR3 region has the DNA TGTGCTAGCAGCAGTGGGGGACTTGTTGCTTACAATGAGCAGTTCTTC.

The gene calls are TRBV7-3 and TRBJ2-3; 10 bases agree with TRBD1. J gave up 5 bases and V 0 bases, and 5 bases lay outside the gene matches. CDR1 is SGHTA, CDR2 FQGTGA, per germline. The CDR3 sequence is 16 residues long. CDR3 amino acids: CASSLTRDRGGDTQYF. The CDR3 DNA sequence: TGTGCCAGCAGCTTAACCAGGGACAGGGGCGGAGATACGCAGTATTTT.